These 30 T cell receptor beta chains came from one sample sequenced in a study of blood T cell repertoires in COVID-19. Sequencing used immunoSEQ multiplex PCR; TCRdb keeps in-frame clones, though not all of them. The table has around 30,000 clones, approximately 80% seen once; the top ten hold 13%. The sample taken for sequencing was peripheral blood. The receptors were sampled from a human donor in a cohort sampled during active COVID-19.

The V gene is TRBV4-2, the J gene TRBJ1-5, with 7 bases that match TRBD1. V was pared by 0 bases and J by 2 bases, with 7 bases of the junction left unmatched. The germline V gene has CDR1 LGHNA and CDR2 YNFKEQ. This CDR3 region has 17 residues. CDR3 sequence: CASSQDVRQGGNQPQHF. CDR3 nucleotides: TGTGCCAGCAGCCAAGATGTAAGACAGGGCGGCAATCAGCCCCAGCATTTT.

This clone was seen just once. The rearrangement uses TRBV29-1 and TRBJ2-3, with 10 bases matching TRBD2. V shed 2 bases, J shed 6 bases, and the junction held 11 bases outside the gene matches. CDR1 SQVTM and CDR2 ANQGSEA come from the germline V gene. CDR3 length: 16 residues. The CDR3 nucleotides read TGCAGCGTTGAAATCGGGAATAGCGGGGGGATGGATACGCAGTATTTT. Translating it yields CSVEIGNSGGMDTQYF.

This chain joins TRBV6-5 and TRBJ1-1; D might be TRBD1 (6 bases). The CDR3 consists of 12 residues. Germline-derived CDR1 and CDR2 are MNHEY and SVGAGI. The ends were cut back, 6 bases at V and 8 bases at J, with 13 bases in the middle. This CDR3 is CASSFRGQEAFF. The CDR3 nucleotides read TGTGCCAGCAGCTTCCGGGGACAAGAAGCTTTCTTT.

The gene calls are TRBV19 and TRBJ2-7; 9 bases fit TRBD2. Germline trimming cut 5 bases from V and 3 bases from J; bases unmatched to any gene: 5. In germline, CDR1 is LNHDA, CDR2 SQIVND (reference sequence). The CDR3 totals 14 residues. The CDR3 protein is CASSPREGYYEQYF. The CDR3 DNA sequence: TGTGCCAGTAGTCCGCGGGAGGGCTACTACGAGCAGTACTTC.

This clone was seen just once. The chain links TRBV18 to TRBJ2-5, with TRBD1 identical over 7 bases. V lost 3 bases, J lost 5 bases, and 6 bases stayed unmatched. CDR1 and CDR2 (germline): KGHSH, LQKENI. The CDR3 runs 14 residues. The CDR3 coding sequence is TGTGCCAGCTCACCTCGGCAGGGGGATGAGACCCAGTACTTC. Encoded protein: CASSPRQGDETQYF.

V gene TRBV21-1 combines with J gene TRBJ2-7; no check of the table's D call, TRBD2, against the DNA was made. TRBV21-1 is designated a pseudogene. This CDR3 is 15 amino acids long. CDR3 sequence reads: CASSKASDLSYEQYF. Here the CDR3 DNA reads TGTGCCAGCAGCAAAGCAAGCGACCTCTCCTACGAGCAGTACTTC.

The chain carries TRBV5-1 and TRBJ2-1; TRBD2 might be the D (6 bases). This CDR3 is built from 13 residues. Trimming left V 0 bases short and J 7 bases short, with 8 bases between. Germline V gene sequence: CDR1 SGHRS, CDR2 YFSETQ. CDR3 loop: CASSLGGRNEQFF. CDR3 in DNA: TGCGCCAGCAGCTTGGGAGGGAGGAATGAGCAGTTCTTC.

The rearrangement uses TRBV10-3 and TRBJ1-6, with 7 positions matching TRBD1. Germline-derived CDR1 and CDR2 are ENHRY and SYGVKD. Germline trimming cut 7 bases from V and 4 bases from J; bases unmatched to any gene: 4. The CDR3 has 14 amino acids. The CDR3, as DNA: TGTGCCATCACCGACAGGGTTTATAATTCACCCCTCCACTTT. This translates into CAITDRVYNSPLHF.

The chain carries TRBV6-4 and TRBJ2-2; TRBD1 matches 7 bases. CDR1 is MRHNA and CDR2 is SNTAGT in the germline V gene. CDR3 length equals 15 residues. Unmatched junction bases numbered 8, after V lost 3 bases and J lost 7 bases. CDR3: CASSEFEGAGGELFF. The CDR3 nucleotides read TGTGCCAGCAGTGAGTTCGAGGGGGCTGGCGGGGAGCTGTTTTTT.

The genes are TRBV5-1 and TRBJ2-7; 9 bases fit TRBD2. The CDR3 runs to 15 residues. Germline V CDR1 and CDR2: SGHRS, YFSETQ. Losses at the gene ends were 0 bases for V and 2 bases for J; bases not matched to a gene: 3. The CDR3 loop reads CASSLGTSDAYEQYF. The CDR3 nucleotides read TGCGCCAGCAGCTTGGGGACTAGCGATGCCTACGAGCAGTACTTC.

This clone was counted a single time. This chain uses TRBV12-3 or TRBV12-4 with TRBJ1-2, with D possibly matching TRBD1 (6 bases). The CDR3 extends over 13 amino acids. Trimming shortened V by 5 bases and J by 4 bases, and 11 bases separated the two germline ends. This CDR3 is CASSPQGIYGYTF. The CDR3 bases are TGTGCCAGCAGTCCCCAGGGGATCTATGGCTACACCTTC.

The V and J genes are TRBV11-3 and TRBJ1-1, with D unclear. Germline V lookup: CDR1 SGHNT, CDR2 YENEEA. V was pared by 1 base and J by 3 bases, with 6 bases between. CDR3 length: 13 amino acids. CDR3 residues: CASSLVGDTEAFF. Here the CDR3 DNA reads TGTGCCAGCAGCTTAGTCGGGGACACTGAAGCTTTCTTT.

The CDR3 loop reads CASSWGQEYSPLHF. The CDR3, as DNA: TGTGCCAGCAGTTGGGGACAGGAATATTCACCCCTCCACTTT. This rearrangement joins TRBV28 to TRBJ1-6, with 8 bases lining up with TRBD1. V trimming: 4 bases; J trimming: 8 bases; junction bases outside the gene matches: 4. The V gene's germline CDR1 is MDHEN and CDR2 SYDVKM. The CDR3 totals 14 residues.

The rearrangement links TRBV19 to TRBJ1-6; a possible D gene is TRBD1 (5 bases). CDR3 length: 15 residues. V dropped 3 bases and J dropped 6 bases, with 12 bases sitting between them. Germline V lookup: CDR1 LNHDA, CDR2 SQIVND (reference sequence). The CDR3 DNA follows: TGTGCCAGTAGTATTGGGGCAGGGCCTAATTCACCCCTCCACTTT. Amino acids: CASSIGAGPNSPLHF.

The V gene is TRBV10-1, the J gene TRBJ1-4, with TRBD1 as a possible D gene (6 bases). The germline V gene has CDR1 WNHNN and CDR2 SYGVQD (reference sequence). The CDR3 runs to 15 residues. V lost 0 bases to trimming and J lost 6 bases, with 11 bases between them. The CDR3: CASSESVDRDEKLFF. The CDR3 region has the DNA TGCGCCAGCAGTGAGTCCGTGGACAGAGATGAAAAACTGTTTTTT.

The chain has TRBV7-8 and TRBJ2-7; D might be TRBD2 (7 bases). CDR3 length: 14 residues. The V end lost 5 bases, the J end lost 4 bases, and 15 bases lay between the germline ends. CDR1 SGHVS and CDR2 FQNEAQ come from the germline V gene. Written as DNA, the CDR3 is TGTGCCAGCAGCCGGCCAGGGGAGGGGTACGAGCAGTACTTC. It is translated as CASSRPGEGYEQYF.

This chain joins TRBV7-8 and TRBJ2-3; 8 bases match TRBD2. After removal of 5 bases from V and 0 bases from J, the junction contained 10 bases not matched to a gene. The CDR3 contains 17 residues. CDR1 SGHVS and CDR2 FQNEAQ come from the germline V gene. The CDR3 nucleotides read TGTGCCAGCAGCCCAAGGGAGCGGGGGTGGAGCACAGATACGCAGTATTTT. Translated, it gives CASSPRERGWSTDTQYF.

The chain's CDR3 is CSVELTALTGELFF. CDR3 coding DNA: TGCAGCGTGGAACTGACAGCTCTCACCGGGGAGCTGTTTTTT. V usage is TRBV29-1 and J usage is TRBJ2-2; possibly TRBD1 for D (5 bases). V was cut by 6 bases and J by 4 bases, with 15 bases left in between. This CDR3 is built from 14 residues. Looked up from germline, CDR1 is SQVTM and CDR2 is ANQGSEA.

This clone showed up just a few times. The V gene is TRBV3-1 (or the pseudogene TRBV3-2), the J gene TRBJ2-3; D unclear. Trimming pared 2 bases from V and 5 bases from J, leaving 11 bases between. The CDR3 totals 14 residues. CDR1 is LGHDT and CDR2 is YNNKEL in the germline V gene (reference sequence). The CDR3, as DNA: TGTGCCAGCAGCCAAATGGCTAGTGGAGATACGCAGTATTTT. Protein sequence: CASSQMASGDTQYF.

This clone was recorded once. V gene TRBV2 combines with J gene TRBJ1-4; 9 nucleotides agree with TRBD1. This CDR3 comprises 15 residues. The V segment lost 4 bases and the J segment 5 bases; nucleotides outside the gene matches: 5. Germline V CDR1 and CDR2: SNHLY, FYNNEI. As DNA, the CDR3 is TGTGCCAGCAGTGCGTCGACAGGGGGGAATGAAAAACTGTTTTTT. It encodes CASSASTGGNEKLFF.

V gene TRBV6-5 combines with J gene TRBJ2-2; tentatively, D is TRBD2 (5 bases). The CDR3 has 14 amino acids. The germline V and J ends were trimmed by 6 bases and 4 bases, with 12 bases remaining between them. Per the germline V gene, CDR1 is MNHEY and CDR2 is SVGAGI. The CDR3 region is CASRLDLTTGELFF. CDR3 nucleotide sequence: TGTGCCAGCAGACTGGACTTGACCACCGGGGAGCTGTTTTTT.

Only a few counts were recorded for this clone. V gene TRBV7-2 combines with J gene TRBJ2-7; 10 nucleotides line up with TRBD2. The CDR3 extends over 15 amino acids. Germline loops: CDR1 SGHTA, CDR2 FQGNSA. J was trimmed by 0 bases and V by 2 bases; bases with no gene match: 1. The CDR3 loop reads CASSLRTSGSYEQYF. The CDR3 DNA is TGTGCCAGCAGCTTAAGGACTAGCGGCTCCTACGAGCAGTACTTC.

This rearrangement joins TRBV14 to TRBJ2-3, with 11 bases matching TRBD1. There are 17 residues in the CDR3. Germline V lookup: CDR1 SGHDN, CDR2 FVKESK. With 4 bases clipped from V and 2 bases from J, the junction kept 8 bases outside the gene matches. The CDR3 coding sequence is TGTGCCAGCAGCCGGACAGGGGGCGTGTCGCTCACAGATACGCAGTATTTT. It codes for CASSRTGGVSLTDTQYF.

This chain uses TRBV27 with TRBJ2-1; TRBD2 might be the D (6 bases). Trimming shortened V by 5 bases and J by 3 bases, and 14 bases separated the two germline ends. CDR1 and CDR2 (germline): MNHEY, SMNVEV (reference sequence). The CDR3 is 15 residues long. The CDR3 region is CASSPNLGGYNEQFF. DNA of the CDR3: TGTGCCAGCAGTCCTAACCTCGGGGGCTACAATGAGCAGTTCTTC.

The rearrangement uses TRBV27 and TRBJ1-2; D gene unclear. This CDR3 is built from 13 residues. Germline V gene lookup returns CDR1 MNHEY and CDR2 SMNVEV (reference sequence). V was shortened by 0 bases and J by 10 bases, with 12 bases between the two germline ends. CDR3 nucleotide sequence: TGTGCCAGCAGTTTATCGATAATGGCGGACTACACCTTC. It codes for CASSLSIMADYTF.

V and J are TRBV3-1 (or the pseudogene TRBV3-2) and TRBJ2-7; a weak D match, TRBD1 (7 bases). The germline V and J ends were trimmed by 8 bases and 4 bases, with 12 bases remaining between them. This CDR3 comprises 12 residues. CDR1 is LGHDT, CDR2 YNNKEL, per germline (reference sequence). The CDR3 sequence: CASDAGGYEQYF. The CDR3 DNA follows: TGTGCCAGCGATGCAGGGGGGTACGAGCAGTACTTC.

The rearrangement uses TRBV6-1 and TRBJ1-1; D unresolved. The germline CDR1 and CDR2 sequences are MNHNS and SASEGT. The CDR3 totals 13 residues. The V end lost 1 base, the J end lost 10 bases, and 13 bases lay between the germline ends. The CDR3 DNA reads TGTGCCAGCAGTGAAGTACCAAACGAGCGAGCTTTCTTT. This encodes CASSEVPNERAFF.

This clone was seen only a few times. J is TRBJ1-5 and V is TRBV5-1, with 7 bases fitting TRBD1. This CDR3 region has 12 residues. Germline V gives CDR1 SGHRS, CDR2 YFSETQ. V dropped 0 bases and J dropped 10; count of bases not matched to a gene: 1. This CDR3 is CASSLGQGPQHF. CDR3 DNA sequence: TGCGCCAGCAGCTTGGGACAGGGTCCCCAGCATTTT.

V is TRBV10-3 and J is TRBJ2-3; 8 bases are shared with TRBD2. V was pared by 4 bases and J by 4 bases, with 13 bases of the junction left unmatched. This CDR3 has 17 amino acids. The germline CDR1 and CDR2 sequences are ENHRY and SYGVKD. DNA for the CDR3: TGTGCCATCAGTGGGGCATTGGGCGCGGGGGGCGCAGATACGCAGTATTTT. Translation: CAISGALGAGGADTQYF.

The rearrangement links TRBV27 to TRBJ2-1, with 7 bases fitting TRBD1. The CDR3 consists of 13 residues. The V segment lost 3 bases and the J segment 4 bases; nucleotides outside the gene matches: 0. Germline V gene sequence: CDR1 MNHEY, CDR2 SMNVEV (reference sequence). DNA of the CDR3: TGTGCCAGCAGTTTGACAGGGTACAATGAGCAGTTCTTC. Protein product: CASSLTGYNEQFF.